Listed here are 31 T cell receptor beta chains from one sample, sequenced in a study of blood T cells in healthy people across ages. It was with a sample-barcoded 5' primer and a J-beta primer mix that a second PCR of roughly 7 to 11 cycles was run. Via MiXCR, TCRdb re-called the 5' RACE reads, giving one row per CDR3 protein. The table shows about 1.7 million distinct CDR3 sequences, with 28% occurring only once. The sample consisted of blood. All receptors derive from a woman aged 30 to 39 in good health.

The genes are TRBV12-3 or TRBV12-4 and TRBJ1-2, with D perhaps TRBD1 (5 bases). V lost 1 base and J 8 bases, leaving 11 bases between the germline ends. The CDR3 has 13 residues. CDR3 loop: CASSLGPTVGYTF. The CDR3 region has the DNA TGTGCCAGCAGTTTAGGTCCGACAGTAGGCTACACCTTC.

The chain uses TRBV20-1 and TRBJ2-1, with D perhaps matching TRBD1 (6 bases). The length of the CDR3 is 12 residues. Trimming removed 8 bases from V and 11 bases from J, with 19 bases in between. CDR1 is DFQATT and CDR2 is SNEGSKA in the germline V gene (reference sequence). The CDR3 is CSSKRYRDKQFF. The CDR3 DNA reads TGCAGTTCTAAAAGATACAGGGATAAGCAGTTCTTC.

The V and J genes are TRBV27 and TRBJ1-1; TRBD1 matches 10 bases. The CDR3 length is 15 residues. The V segment lost 5 bases and the J segment 8 bases; nucleotides outside the gene matches: 11. Germline assignment: CDR1 MNHEY and CDR2 SMNVEV (reference sequence). The CDR3 protein is CASSLDDRGRSEAFF. The CDR3 DNA sequence: TGTGCCAGCAGTCTCGATGACAGGGGGCGCAGCGAAGCTTTCTTT.

This clonotype was seen a few times. This chain links TRBV4-1 with TRBJ1-5; 8 positions agree with TRBD1. The trim removed 4 bases at V and 7 bases at J, leaving 12 bases unmatched. Germline-derived CDR1 and CDR2 are MGHRA and YSYEKL. CDR3 length: 16 amino acids. The CDR3 is CASSLSGTGGAQPQHF. CDR3 DNA sequence: TGCGCCAGCAGCCTATCCGGGACAGGAGGGGCCCAGCCCCAGCATTTT.

This clonotype was seen more than once but under ten times. The chain recombines TRBV5-1 with TRBJ2-5, with 7 bases lining up with TRBD2. With V trimmed by 0 bases and J by 5 bases, 13 bases remained unmatched. Germline V gives CDR1 SGHRS, CDR2 YFSETQ. This CDR3 spans 17 amino acids. The CDR3 region is CASSLDGGGGTLETQYF. The CDR3 coding sequence is TGCGCCAGCAGCTTGGATGGCGGGGGAGGCACGCTGGAGACCCAGTACTTC. Full variable domain (rest looked up from reference TRBV5-1 and TRBJ2-5): KAGVTQTPRYLIKTRGQQVTLSCSPISGHRSVSWYQQTPGQGLQFLFEYFSETQRNKGNFPGRFSGRQFSNSRSEMNVSTLELGDSALYLCASSLDGGGGTLETQYFGPGTRLLVL.

This chain links TRBV29-1 with TRBJ2-1; D is perhaps TRBD1 or TRBD2 (6 bases each). Germline CDR1 and CDR2: SQVTM and ANQGSEA. CDR3 size: 18 residues. V gave up 6 bases and J gave up 5 bases, with 29 bases separating them. CDR3 residues: CSVTTGRASKGGNNEQFF. The CDR3 DNA sequence: TGCAGCGTAACCACGGGACGGGCGTCGAAGGGGGGAAACAATGAGCAGTTCTTC.

The rearrangement links TRBV11-2 to TRBJ2-4; D not resolved. Germline CDR1 reads SGHAT; CDR2 reads FQNNGV. Trimming removed 1 base from V and 0 bases from J, with 13 bases in between. The CDR3 sequence is 17 residues long. The CDR3 DNA is TGTGCCAGCAGCTTAGCTGCCCTGTCGGTAGCCAAAAACATTCAGTACTTC. Its translation is CASSLAALSVAKNIQYF. The whole variable domain, remainder taken from reference TRBV11-2 and TRBJ2-4, is EAGVAQSPRYKIIEKRQSVAFWCNPISGHATLYWYQQILGQGPKLLIQFQNNGVVDDSQLPKDRFSAERLKGVDSTLKIQPAKLEDSAVYLCASSLAALSVAKNIQYFGAGTRLSVL.

The CDR3 protein is CASSQSQGAGGYTF. The CDR3 DNA reads TGTGCCAGCAGCCAATCCCAGGGGGCTGGCGGCTACACCTTC. V and J are TRBV6-5 and TRBJ1-2; 8 nucleotides align to TRBD1. CDR1 is MNHEY, CDR2 SVGAGI, per germline. Germline trimming cut 6 bases from V and 8 bases from J; bases unmatched to any gene: 11. The CDR3 extends over 14 amino acids.

On this clonotype: The DNA is omitted, as the CDR3 cannot be located on it reliably, and the CDR3 follows TCRdb's listing. The J gene is TRBJ2-3, the V gene TRBV7-2; TRBD2, the D gene given by the table, was not confirmed from the DNA. Looked up from germline, CDR1 is SGHTA and CDR2 is FQGNSA. Inclusive of both ends, the CDR3 amounts to 16 amino acids. CDR3 region: CASILESGSGTDTQYF.

This clonotype turned up a few times. This chain uses TRBV20-1 with TRBJ2-3; TRBD2 matches 9 bases. This CDR3 contains 19 residues. Germline CDR1 and CDR2: DFQATT and SNEGSKA (reference sequence). After removal of 6 bases from V and 0 bases from J, the junction contained 19 bases not matched to a gene. The CDR3 DNA sequence: TGCAGTGCCGTGGCCGGGACTAGCTCCGTTCCTTTTAGCACAGATACGCAGTATTTT. Its translation: CSAVAGTSSVPFSTDTQYF.

In its sample, this clonotype was seen a few times. Its ends do not fully match the called genes, so a read error is possible. The J gene is TRBJ2-1, the V gene TRBV28, with D possibly being TRBD2 (6 bases). CDR3 length: 15 residues. The germline V gene encodes CDR1 MDHEN and CDR2 SYDVKM. The CDR3 sequence: CANSKPGLGYNEQFF. The DNA for the CDR3 is TGTGCCAACAGTAAGCCGGGACTGGGGTACAATGAGCAGTTCTTC.

This chain connects TRBV12-3 or TRBV12-4 to TRBJ1-1, with D perhaps TRBD1 (5 bases). The CDR3 has 15 amino acids. V shed 8 bases and J shed 1 base, with 17 bases lying between them. The CDR3 coding sequence is TGTGCCAGCCACCCGAAGGGGATCCCGAACACTGAAGCTTTCTTT. This gives the protein CASHPKGIPNTEAFF.

CDR3 in amino acids: CASSPKEGSKMNTEAFF. DNA for the CDR3: TGTGCCAGCAGCCCTAAGGAGGGTTCTAAAATGAACACTGAAGCTTTCTTT. V gene TRBV9 combines with J gene TRBJ1-1; D uncertain. Germline V gene sequence: CDR1 SGDLS, CDR2 YYNGEE. Between the trimmed V and J ends, which lost 4 bases and 0 bases, there was a span of 19 bases. The CDR3 is 17 amino acids. Full variable domain (missing parts from reference TRBV9 and TRBJ1-1): DSGVTQTPKHLITATGQRVTLRCSPRSGDLSVYWYQQSLDQGLQFLIQYYNGEERAKGNILERFSAQQFPDLHSELNLSSLELGDSALYFCASSPKEGSKMNTEAFFGQGTRLTVV.

This clonotype was picked up many times. The rearrangement links TRBV20-1 to TRBJ1-2, with D tentatively TRBD1 (5 bases). This CDR3 has 13 amino acids. Per the germline V gene, CDR1 is DFQATT and CDR2 is SNEGSKA (reference sequence). The ends were cut back, 5 bases at V and 0 bases at J, with 10 bases in the middle. CDR3 sequence reads: CSAPSGSNYGYTF. The DNA of the CDR3 is TGCAGTGCTCCTTCAGGGTCTAACTATGGCTACACCTTC.

This clonotype was recorded a few times. The chain links TRBV20-1 to TRBJ2-5, with TRBD2 matching 9 bases. Germline V CDR1 and CDR2: DFQATT, SNEGSKA (reference sequence). The V and J ends lost 0 bases and 11 bases, in that order; junction bases with no gene match: 10. This CDR3 comprises 14 residues. The CDR3 sequence: CSARDPGLANEQYF. In DNA, the CDR3 is TGCAGTGCTAGAGATCCGGGACTAGCAAATGAGCAGTACTTC.

Note on this clonotype: A far larger clone differs by one base, so this is likely a read error. The chain carries TRBV9 and TRBJ2-7; no firm D call. Trimming shortened V by 2 bases and J by 10 bases, and 16 bases separated the two germline ends. The CDR3 covers 13 residues. From germline, CDR1 is SGDLS and CDR2 YYNGEE. The CDR3 sequence is CASSVGPQEIQYF. CDR3 in DNA: TGTGCCAGCAGCGTTGGGCCCCAAGAGATCCAGTACTTC. Supplemented by reference TRBV9 and TRBJ2-7, the full variable domain reads DSGVTQTPKHLITATGQRVTLRCSPRSGDLSVYWYQQSLDQGLQFLIQYYNGEERAKGNILERFSAQQFPDLHSELNLSSLELGDSALYFCASSVGPQEIQYFGPGTRLTVT.

A few counts support this clonotype. The J gene is TRBJ2-7, the V gene TRBV28; 9 bases are a match to TRBD1. V lost 6 bases, J lost 2 bases, and 11 bases stayed unmatched. Germline values: CDR1 MDHEN, CDR2 SYDVKM. The CDR3 has 16 residues. The DNA for the CDR3 is TGTGCCAGCAGCAGCGACGGACAGGGGAGCCCCTACGAGCAGTACTTC. Its protein product is CASSSDGQGSPYEQYF.

Many counts were recorded for this clonotype. The V and J genes are TRBV29-1 and TRBJ1-1; 9 bases align to TRBD1. After removal of 4 bases from V and 4 bases from J, the junction contained 4 bases not matched to a gene. This CDR3 has 13 residues. CDR1 and CDR2 from the germline V gene are SQVTM and ANQGSEA. This CDR3 reads CSVAQDRGTEAFF. Written as DNA, the CDR3 is TGCAGCGTTGCTCAGGACAGGGGCACTGAAGCTTTCTTT.

This rearrangement joins TRBV5-1 to TRBJ1-1; D not certain. V lost 4 bases and J 0 bases, leaving 19 bases between the germline ends. The germline gives CDR1 SGHRS, CDR2 YFSETQ. The CDR3 spans 17 residues. As DNA, the CDR3 is TGCGCCAGCAGCCCCTCTGGGCTCGGGATGATGAACACTGAAGCTTTCTTT. Protein product: CASSPSGLGMMNTEAFF. The full variable domain, with the rest looked up from reference TRBV5-1 and TRBJ1-1, is KAGVTQTPRYLIKTRGQQVTLSCSPISGHRSVSWYQQTPGQGLQFLFEYFSETQRNKGNFPGRFSGRQFSNSRSEMNVSTLELGDSALYLCASSPSGLGMMNTEAFFGQGTRLTVV.

As for this clonotype: This may be a read error, as it is one base from a much larger clone. The gene calls are TRBV5-1 and TRBJ2-7; no firm D call. CDR3 size: 13 residues. Per germline, CDR1 SGHRS and CDR2 YFSETQ. The ends were cut back, 9 bases at V and 3 bases at J, with 16 bases in the middle. The DNA for the CDR3 is TGCGCCAACACGCTCGGCAGAGGCTACGAGCAGTACTTC. It translates to CANTLGRGYEQYF.

This clonotype was seen more than once but under ten times. At one boundary the junction diverges from the germline segment, which might be a read error. The gene calls are TRBV7-9 and TRBJ2-7, with TRBD1 as a possible D gene (5 bases). CDR3 size: 14 residues. Germline V gene data show CDR1 as SEHNR and CDR2 as FQNEAQ (reference sequence). The CDR3 DNA reads TGTGCCAGCGGCTTTAGCAGGGCCGACTACGAGCAGTACTTC. As protein: CASGFSRADYEQYF.

This clonotype was recorded a few times. This chain's CDR3 is CASSLWSPYEQYF. In nucleotides, the CDR3 is TGTGCCAGCAGTTTGTGGAGTCCCTACGAGCAGTACTTC. The chain employs TRBV28 and TRBJ2-7; D not certain. The CDR3 covers 13 residues. V gave up 3 bases and J gave up 2 bases, with 8 bases separating them. Germline V gene lookup returns CDR1 MDHEN and CDR2 SYDVKM.

In its sample, this clonotype was seen a few times. The chain joins TRBV11-2 to TRBJ2-3, with 10 bases matching TRBD1. This CDR3 has 17 amino acids. V was clipped by 4 bases and J by 3 bases; unmatched bases: 10. Germline CDR1 reads SGHAT; CDR2 reads FQNNGV. The CDR3 DNA follows: TGTGCCAGCAGCTCTAGAGTGGGACAGGGGAGGACAGATACGCAGTATTTT. This codes for CASSSRVGQGRTDTQYF.

This sequence joins TRBV30 and TRBJ1-2; the D gene is possibly TRBD1 (5 bases). V was cut by 3 bases and J by 2 bases, with 10 bases left in between. Germline V gene sequence: CDR1 GTSNPN, CDR2 SVGIG (reference sequence). CDR3 length: 13 residues. CDR3 sequence reads: CAWSITGNYGYTF. DNA for the CDR3: TGTGCCTGGAGCATAACAGGAAACTATGGCTACACCTTC.

This clonotype occurred a few times. This rearrangement joins TRBV2 to TRBJ2-7; the D gene is possibly TRBD1 (5 bases). There are 15 residues in the CDR3. The V end lost 8 bases, the J end lost 2 bases, and 19 bases lay between the germline ends. Germline assignment: CDR1 SNHLY and CDR2 FYNNEI. The CDR3 spells CASSPNSQVTYEQYF. The CDR3, as DNA: TGTGCCAGCTCCCCCAATTCACAGGTGACCTACGAGCAGTACTTC. The full variable domain, completed using reference TRBV2 and TRBJ2-7, is EPEVTQTPSHQVTQMGQEVILRCVPISNHLYFYWYRQILGQKVEFLVSFYNNEISEKSEIFDDQFSVERPDGSNFTLKIRSTKLEDSAMYFCASSPNSQVTYEQYFGPGTRLTVT.

This clonotype was observed a few times. V and J are TRBV24-1 and TRBJ2-7; 11 nucleotides align to TRBD1. The end of the DNA fits TRBJ2-5 better, so the J call may be wrong. The germline CDR1 and CDR2 sequences are KGHDR and SFDVKD. CDR3 length: 15 residues. The CDR3 nucleotides read TGTGCCACCAGTGATTCGGGACAGGGGGACAAGACCCAGTACTTC. The encoded protein is CATSDSGQGDKTQYF.

This clonotype was observed a few times. The chain uses TRBV10-3 and TRBJ2-3, with 10 bases aligning to TRBD2. The germline CDR1 and CDR2 sequences are ENHRY and SYGVKD. CDR3 length: 17 amino acids. The junction had 6 bases not matched to a gene; V was cut back by 2 bases and J by 1 base. The CDR3 sequence is CAISEPSSGRGTDTQYF. CDR3 in DNA: TGTGCCATCAGTGAGCCGAGCAGCGGGAGGGGCACAGATACGCAGTATTTT.

Points on this clonotype: It may be a read error: a sequence one base away is much more abundant. J is TRBJ2-1 and V is TRBV5-1; tentative D call: TRBD2 (5 bases). The assigned J gene may be wrong: the sequence end matches TRBJ2-7 better. This CDR3 comprises 15 residues. Germline V CDR1 and CDR2: SGHRS, YFSETQ. The DNA of the CDR3 is TGCGCCAGCAGAGCGGAGCTGAGCTCCTACAATGAGCAGTACTTC. This gives the protein CASRAELSSYNEQYF.

This clonotype has a handful of counts. The chain uses TRBV12-3 or TRBV12-4 and TRBJ2-1, with D maybe TRBD2 (5 bases). Deletions cut 8 bases from V and 9 bases from J, with 14 bases between. The CDR3 totals 12 residues. The CDR3 sequence is CASGTGYTEQFF. In nucleotides, the CDR3 is TGTGCCAGCGGAACGGGGTATACTGAGCAGTTCTTC.

The rearrangement links TRBV28 to TRBJ2-7; perhaps D is TRBD1 or TRBD2 (5 bases each). The germline V and J ends were trimmed by 6 bases and 6 bases, with 12 bases remaining between them. The CDR3 is 12 residues long. Germline V gene data show CDR1 as MDHEN and CDR2 as SYDVKM. CDR3 DNA: TGTGCCAGCAGCGGGACCGCGCTCGAGCAGTACTTC. This codes for CASSGTALEQYF.

This clonotype showed up just a few times. The V call is TRBV19, the J call TRBJ2-4; 7 nucleotides match TRBD1. Looked up from germline, CDR1 is LNHDA and CDR2 is SQIVND (reference sequence). Trimming at V came to 3 bases and at J to 13 bases, leaving 6 bases not matched to a gene. This CDR3 comprises 12 residues. CDR3 loop: CASSISDREQYF. CDR3 bases: TGTGCCAGTAGTATTTCCGACAGGGAGCAGTACTTC.